Shown below are 25 T cell receptor beta chains from a single sample sequenced in a study of cytomegalovirus exposure and HLA in healthy donors. The study ran its PCR with 60 Vbeta and 13 Jbeta primers. The method was immunoSEQ multiplex PCR; TCRdb's version includes in-frame clones alone and lacks a portion of them. The sample has 150,000 to 200,000 clones; about 80% are singletons. The sample consisted of PBMCs. The receptors were gathered from a woman between 40 and 50 years old in good health and CMV-seronegative.

This chain connects TRBV28 to TRBJ2-7, with D possibly TRBD2 on 6 matching bases. The CDR3 runs to 14 residues. V was pared by 9 bases and J by 2 bases, with 17 bases between. The germline V gene encodes CDR1 MDHEN and CDR2 SYDVKM. CDR3 DNA: TGTGCCAGTACCTCCGGGACTCCCGCCTACGAGCAGTACTTC. This codes for CASTSGTPAYEQYF.

Of note for this clone: The junction differs from germline at one of its ends, possibly a read error. The CDR3 DNA sequence: TGTGCTAGCAGCTTAGAGGGAGGGCCTTTGAACACCGGGGAGCTGTTTTTT. Protein sequence: CASSLEGGPLNTGELFF. J is TRBJ2-2 and V is TRBV7-7; 7 nucleotides match TRBD2. The CDR3 is made up of 17 amino acids. Germline V gives CDR1 SSHAT, CDR2 FNYEAQ (reference sequence).

In its sample, this clone was seen once. The chain recombines TRBV11-2 with TRBJ2-1; D perhaps matches TRBD2 (6 bases). CDR3 size: 17 residues. V gave up 3 bases and J gave up 4 bases, with 19 bases separating them. Germline CDR1 SGHAT, CDR2 FQNNGV. The CDR3 bases are TGTGCCAGCAGCTTGGGGGACTGGAGGGCCCCGTACAATGAGCAGTTCTTC. Protein: CASSLGDWRAPYNEQFF.

The table lists this clone with a few counts. This rearrangement joins TRBV29-1 to TRBJ2-7, with D perhaps TRBD2 (5 bases). In germline, CDR1 is SQVTM, CDR2 ANQGSEA. V was trimmed by 1 base and J by 7 bases, leaving 14 bases between them. This CDR3 is 13 amino acids long. The CDR3 DNA reads as TGCAGCGTTGAAGCCGGACTCAACCAAGAGCAGTACTTC. It codes for CSVEAGLNQEQYF.

The rearrangement links TRBV6-6 to TRBJ1-2; possible D gene TRBD1, 6 bases. The CDR3 runs 15 residues. The V end was cut by 2 bases, the J end by 3 bases, with 13 bases between. Per germline, CDR1 MNHNY and CDR2 SVGAGI (reference sequence). CDR3 amino acids: CASSYDGEGDYGYTF. In DNA form, the CDR3 reads TGTGCCAGCAGTTACGATGGGGAGGGGGACTATGGCTACACCTTC.

V and J are TRBV5-6 and TRBJ2-5; D unclear. Trimming shortened V by 0 bases and J by 3 bases, and 6 bases separated the two germline ends. Per germline, CDR1 SGHDT and CDR2 YYEEEE. The CDR3 is 13 residues long. CDR3 DNA sequence: TGTGCCAGCAGCTTGGCGCTAGAAGAGACCCAGTACTTC. Encoded protein: CASSLALEETQYF.

This clone showed up just a few times. The DNA for the CDR3 is TGTGCCATCAGTGCTGGGAGTTCCCCGCGTCCTGAAGCTTTCTTT. Translation: CAISAGSSPRPEAFF. The V and J genes are TRBV10-3 and TRBJ1-1; D is ambiguous. Per the germline V gene, CDR1 is ENHRY and CDR2 is SYGVKD. The CDR3 is made up of 15 amino acids. Trimming took 4 bases from V and 6 from J, leaving 18 bases between them.

This chain's CDR3 is CASRYRGREKLFF. The CDR3 coding sequence is TGTGCCAGCAGGTACAGGGGACGGGAAAAACTGTTTTTT. The J gene is TRBJ1-4, the V gene TRBV6-1; 7 bases fit TRBD1. Germline V gives CDR1 MNHNS, CDR2 SASEGT. The V segment lost 6 bases and the J segment 8 bases; nucleotides outside the gene matches: 6. CDR3 size: 13 residues.

This rearrangement joins TRBV28 to TRBJ2-7; TRBD2 matches at 9 bases. The CDR3 consists of 15 residues. Germline CDR1 MDHEN, CDR2 SYDVKM. Germline trimming cut 4 bases from V and 0 bases from J; bases unmatched to any gene: 4. The CDR3 reads CASSSSTSGSYEQYF. As DNA, the CDR3 is TGTGCCAGCAGTTCCTCGACTAGCGGCTCCTACGAGCAGTACTTC.

The chain employs TRBV5-1 and TRBJ1-1, with D perhaps TRBD1 (6 bases). Germline V lookup: CDR1 SGHRS, CDR2 YFSETQ. Trimming stripped 0 bases from V and 7 bases from J, with 16 bases between. The CDR3 contains 15 residues. DNA of the CDR3: TGCGCCAGCAGCTTGGGCCCGGGGGGCGCAGGTGAAGCTTTCTTT. This translates into CASSLGPGGAGEAFF. Together with reference TRBV5-1 and TRBJ1-1, the CDR3 gives the full variable domain: KAGVTQTPRYLIKTRGQQVTLSCSPISGHRSVSWYQQTPGQGLQFLFEYFSETQRNKGNFPGRFSGRQFSNSRSEMNVSTLELGDSALYLCASSLGPGGAGEAFFGQGTRLTVV.

V is TRBV18 and J is TRBJ2-1, with 9 positions matching TRBD2. Per germline, CDR1 KGHSH and CDR2 LQKENI. This CDR3 region has 13 residues. The junction had 3 bases not matched to a gene; V was cut back by 2 bases and J by 10 bases. The CDR3 region is CASSPIGLAEQFF. CDR3 coding DNA: TGTGCCAGCTCACCAATCGGACTAGCGGAGCAGTTCTTC.

The chain combines TRBV5-6 with TRBJ2-1; D possibly corresponds to TRBD2 (7 bases). There are 14 residues in the CDR3. V was clipped by 0 bases and J by 12 bases, with 16 bases between them. Germline lookup yields CDR1 SGHDT and CDR2 YYEEEE. CDR3 sequence (DNA): TGTGCCAGCAGCTTGGCGAAAGGGGGGGCTGGGCAGTTCTTC. Translated, it gives CASSLAKGGAGQFF. The variable domain in full, completed from reference TRBV5-6 and TRBJ2-1, reads DAGVTQSPTHLIKTRGQQVTLRCSPKSGHDTVSWYQQALGQGPQFIFQYYEEEERQRGNFPDRFSGHQFPNYSSELNVNALLLGDSALYLCASSLAKGGAGQFFGPGTRLTVL.

The V gene is TRBV5-1, the J gene TRBJ2-1, with D possibly matching TRBD2 (7 bases). The germline V gene encodes CDR1 SGHRS and CDR2 YFSETQ. The CDR3 loop spans 12 amino acids. V was clipped by 4 bases and J by 9 bases, with 11 bases between them. The CDR3 here is CASSIGGAEQFF. The DNA for the CDR3 is TGCGCCAGCAGCATAGGGGGGGCTGAGCAGTTCTTC.

V is TRBV9 and J is TRBJ2-2; the D gene is possibly TRBD2 (6 bases). Germline V gene data show CDR1 as SGDLS and CDR2 as YYNGEE. This CDR3 contains 15 residues. The germline V and J ends were trimmed by 2 bases and 4 bases, with 12 bases remaining between them. This CDR3 is CASSVSSGSTGELFF. In DNA form, the CDR3 reads TGTGCCAGCAGCGTTAGTAGCGGTAGCACCGGGGAGCTGTTTTTT.

The chain uses TRBV28 and TRBJ1-1; 9 bases match TRBD1. Per the germline V gene, CDR1 is MDHEN and CDR2 is SYDVKM. This CDR3 has 15 residues. With V trimmed by 3 bases and J by 4 bases, 6 bases remained unmatched. Written as DNA, the CDR3 is TGTGCCAGCAGTTTCTACGGGACAGGGATCACTGAAGCTTTCTTT. Amino acid sequence: CASSFYGTGITEAFF.

The rearrangement links TRBV12-2 to TRBJ1-1. TRBV12-2 is annotated as a pseudogene. The CDR3 has 14 residues. CDR3 in DNA: TGTGCAAGTCGCTTAGTTCCCGGGGGGACTGAAGCTTTCTTT. Amino acid sequence: CASRLVPGGTEAFF.

J is TRBJ2-3 and V is TRBV11-2; 8 bases are shared with TRBD2. CDR1 and CDR2 (germline): SGHAT, FQNNGV. The V segment lost 6 bases and the J segment 0 bases; nucleotides outside the gene matches: 11. The CDR3 sequence is 17 residues long. The CDR3 loop is CASSYPTSGRSTDTQYF. CDR3 sequence (DNA): TGTGCCAGCAGTTACCCCACTAGCGGTCGTAGCACAGATACGCAGTATTTT.

The chain employs TRBV9 and TRBJ2-2; D is uncertain. V was pared by 0 bases and J by 4 bases, with 7 bases between. CDR1 is SGDLS, CDR2 YYNGEE, per germline. The CDR3 loop spans 14 amino acids. CDR3 DNA: TGTGCCAGCAGCGTAGCTACGGGCACCGGGGAGCTGTTTTTT. This gives the protein CASSVATGTGELFF.

The rearrangement links TRBV6-1 to TRBJ1-1; 7 bases match TRBD1. The CDR3 runs 11 residues. The J segment lost 7 bases and the V segment lost 11 bases, leaving 7 bases of the junction unmatched. Germline V gene lookup returns CDR1 MNHNS and CDR2 SASEGT. Written as DNA, the CDR3 is TGTGCCGGAAGACAGGGCGGTGAAGCTTTCTTT. Translation: CAGRQGGEAFF.

J is TRBJ2-1 and V is TRBV6-5; 9 bases agree with TRBD2. The length of the CDR3 is 14 residues. CDR1 and CDR2 from the germline V gene are MNHEY and SVGAGI. Trimming cost V 7 bases and J 4 bases; bases outside gene matches: 5. CDR3 in DNA: TGTGCCAGCATCTTAGCGGGAGCTTACAATGAGCAGTTCTTC. It encodes CASILAGAYNEQFF.

The V call is TRBV30, the J call TRBJ2-3, with no clear D. Germline V gene lookup returns CDR1 GTSNPN and CDR2 SVGIG (reference sequence). This CDR3 is 15 amino acids long. V shed 4 bases and J shed 0 bases, with 14 bases lying between them. CDR3 loop: CAWTRVTFSTDTQYF. The CDR3 DNA is TGTGCCTGGACTCGAGTCACCTTTAGCACAGATACGCAGTATTTT.

This chain uses TRBV6-1 with TRBJ2-7, with D possibly TRBD2 on 5 matching bases. The CDR3 spans 13 residues. The V end lost 8 bases, the J end lost 4 bases, and 15 bases lay between the germline ends. Germline V gene sequence: CDR1 MNHNS, CDR2 SASEGT. CDR3: CASPGEWEYEQYF. Here the CDR3 DNA reads TGTGCCAGCCCCGGGGAGTGGGAATACGAGCAGTACTTC.

V gene TRBV12-2 combines with J gene TRBJ2-3; the table's D call, TRBD2, was not checked against the DNA. TRBV12-2 is a documented pseudogene. The CDR3 spans 16 residues. CDR3 residues: CASRLELAVGTDTQYF. The CDR3 DNA sequence: TGTGCAAGTCGCTTAGAACTAGCGGTGGGCACAGATACGCAGTATTTT.

DNA of the CDR3: TGTGCCTGTGGGGGACTAGCGGGAGTTACCGGGGAGCTGTTTTTT. It codes for CACGGLAGVTGELFF. The chain employs TRBV30 and TRBJ2-2; 14 bases line up with TRBD2. V lost 6 bases to trimming and J lost 5 bases; unmatched junction nucleotides: 5. The germline CDR1 and CDR2 sequences are GTSNPN and SVGIG (reference sequence). The CDR3 has 15 amino acids.

This chain links TRBV30 with TRBJ2-5, with TRBD1 matching over 9 bases. Germline V gene lookup returns CDR1 GTSNPN and CDR2 SVGIG (reference sequence). Unmatched junction bases numbered 13, after V lost 0 bases and J lost 5 bases. CDR3 length: 17 amino acids. This chain's CDR3 is CAWSVGRTGVLGETQYF. The CDR3 DNA follows: TGTGCCTGGAGTGTAGGCAGGACAGGGGTTTTGGGGGAGACCCAGTACTTC.